A selection of T cell receptor beta chains follows, all from one sample in a study of early T cells in non-severe SARS-CoV-2 infection. TCRdb reprocessed the 5' RACE reads via MiXCR and lists one record per CDR3 protein. Of 30,000 to 35,000 distinct CDR3 sequences listed, around 6% are singletons. The sequencing input was whole blood. These receptors originate from an adult who was a healthcare worker with PCR-confirmed SARS-CoV-2 infection or an uninfected control (not recorded which). Both conserved end residues are part of each CDR3. A D gene is named only where the DNA matches it firmly. Where a row states a size, it is once, few, many or the class of an expanded clone; other rows omit it.

V gene: TRBV28; J gene: TRBJ1-2; D gene: .; clone size: many; CDR3 protein: CASVTTGNYGYTF; CDR3 DNA: TGTGCCAGTGTTACGACGGGAAACTATGGCTACACCTTC
V gene: TRBV4-2; J gene: TRBJ1-6; D gene: .; clone size: many; CDR3 protein: CASSQAGQAGNSPLHF; CDR3 DNA: TGTGCCAGCAGCCAAGCGGGCCAGGCGGGGAATTCACCCCTCCACTTT
V gene: TRBV20-1; J gene: TRBJ2-5; D gene: TRBD2; clone size: many; CDR3 protein: CSARLAGGLQETQYF; CDR3 DNA: TGCAGTGCTCGACTAGCGGGGGGGTTACAAGAGACCCAGTACTTC
V gene: TRBV7-2; J gene: TRBJ1-3; D gene: .; clone size: many; CDR3 protein: CASSPIGASIYF; CDR3 DNA: TGTGCCAGCAGCCCCATCGGGGCTTCCATATATTTT
V gene: TRBV5-1; J gene: TRBJ2-5; D gene: .; clone size: many; CDR3 protein: CASSSGMLETQYF; CDR3 DNA: TGCGCCAGCAGCTCCGGAATGCTCGAGACCCAGTACTTC
V gene: TRBV4-3; J gene: TRBJ2-7; D gene: .; clone size: few; CDR3 protein: CASSQVFAPTYEQYF; CDR3 DNA: TGCGCCAGCAGCCAAGTGTTCGCACCTACCTACGAGCAGTACTTC
V gene: TRBV20-1; J gene: TRBJ1-4; D gene: .; clone size: many; CDR3 protein: CSAQQREKLFF; CDR3 DNA: TGCAGTGCGCAGCAGCGAGAAAAACTGTTTTTT
V gene: TRBV6-5; J gene: TRBJ1-2; D gene: .; clone size: many; CDR3 protein: CASSFQGGSYGYTF; CDR3 DNA: TGTGCCAGCAGCTTCCAAGGAGGGAGCTATGGCTACACCTTC
V gene: TRBV20-1; J gene: TRBJ1-2; D gene: TRBD1; clone size: many; CDR3 protein: CSARGTGWYYGYTF; CDR3 DNA: TGCAGTGCTAGGGGGACAGGGTGGTACTATGGCTACACCTTC
V gene: TRBV6-5; J gene: TRBJ2-7; D gene: .; clone size: .; CDR3 protein: CASSYGYLPGTEAYEQYF; CDR3 DNA: TGTGCCAGCAGTTACGGATACCTTCCCGGGACGGAAGCCTACGAGCAGTACTTC
V gene: TRBV7-2; J gene: TRBJ2-7; D gene: .; clone size: many; CDR3 protein: CASSLGAGDEQYF; CDR3 DNA: TGTGCCAGCAGCTTAGGGGCAGGGGACGAGCAGTACTTC
V gene: TRBV12-3/TRBV12-4; J gene: TRBJ2-3; D gene: TRBD2; clone size: .; CDR3 protein: CASSSSGITDMQYF; CDR3 DNA: TGTGCCAGCAGTTCTAGCGGAATCACAGATATGCAGTATTTT
V gene: TRBV6-1; J gene: TRBJ1-3; D gene: TRBD1; clone size: many; CDR3 protein: CASRPRTGSLGNTIYF; CDR3 DNA: TGTGCCAGCAGACCCCGGACAGGCAGCCTTGGAAACACCATATATTTT
V gene: TRBV11-2; J gene: TRBJ2-1; D gene: .; clone size: many; CDR3 protein: CASSSEVYLRYNEQFF; CDR3 DNA: TGTGCCAGCAGCTCAGAAGTCTACCTAAGATACAATGAGCAGTTCTTC
V gene: TRBV6-1; J gene: TRBJ1-5; D gene: TRBD1; clone size: many; CDR3 protein: CASRGTGVEPQHF; CDR3 DNA: TGTGCCAGCCGCGGGACAGGGGTGGAGCCCCAGCATTTT
V gene: TRBV10-3; J gene: TRBJ2-1; D gene: .; clone size: .; CDR3 protein: CAILGSGYGSYNEQFF; CDR3 DNA: TGTGCCATCCTGGGTTCGGGGTACGGTTCCTACAATGAGCAGTTCTTC
V gene: TRBV7-9; J gene: TRBJ2-3; D gene: TRBD2; clone size: many; CDR3 protein: CASSWTSGGTDTQYF; CDR3 DNA: TGTGCCAGCAGCTGGACTAGCGGGGGCACAGATACGCAGTATTTT
V gene: TRBV7-8; J gene: TRBJ1-5; D gene: TRBD1; clone size: few; CDR3 protein: CASSLMGQLNQPQHF; CDR3 DNA: TGTGCCAGCAGCTTAATGGGACAGCTCAATCAGCCCCAGCATTTT
V gene: TRBV7-3; J gene: TRBJ2-5; D gene: .; clone size: few; CDR3 protein: CASSATGYETQYF; CDR3 DNA: TGTGCCAGCAGCGCAACAGGGTACGAGACCCAGTACTTC
V gene: TRBV10-3; J gene: TRBJ2-6; D gene: .; clone size: medium-sized; CDR3 protein: CAPSGQSSGANVLTF; CDR3 DNA: TGTGCCCCATCGGGCCAGTCCTCTGGGGCCAACGTCCTGACTTTC